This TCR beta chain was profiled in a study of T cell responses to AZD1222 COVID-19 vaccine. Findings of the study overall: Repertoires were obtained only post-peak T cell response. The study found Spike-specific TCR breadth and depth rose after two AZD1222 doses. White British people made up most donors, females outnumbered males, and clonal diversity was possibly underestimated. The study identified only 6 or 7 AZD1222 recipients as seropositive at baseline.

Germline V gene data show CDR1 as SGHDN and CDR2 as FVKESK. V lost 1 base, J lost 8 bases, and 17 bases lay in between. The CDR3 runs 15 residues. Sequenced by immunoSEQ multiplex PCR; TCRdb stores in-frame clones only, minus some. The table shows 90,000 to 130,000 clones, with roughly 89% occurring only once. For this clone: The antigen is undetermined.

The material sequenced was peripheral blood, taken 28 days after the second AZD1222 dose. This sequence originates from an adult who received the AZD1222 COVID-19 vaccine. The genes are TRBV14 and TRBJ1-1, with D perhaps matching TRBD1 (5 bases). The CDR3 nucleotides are TGTGCCAGCAGCCAAGGAGCAGGAGGGGCCCGCGAAGCTTTCTTT. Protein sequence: CASSQGAGGAREAFF. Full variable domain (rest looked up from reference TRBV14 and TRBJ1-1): EAGVTQFPSHSVIEKGQTVTLRCDPISGHDNLYWYRRVMGKEIKFLLHFVKESKQDESGMPNNRFLAERTGGTYSTLKVQPAELEDSGVYFCASSQGAGGAREAFFGQGTRLTVV.